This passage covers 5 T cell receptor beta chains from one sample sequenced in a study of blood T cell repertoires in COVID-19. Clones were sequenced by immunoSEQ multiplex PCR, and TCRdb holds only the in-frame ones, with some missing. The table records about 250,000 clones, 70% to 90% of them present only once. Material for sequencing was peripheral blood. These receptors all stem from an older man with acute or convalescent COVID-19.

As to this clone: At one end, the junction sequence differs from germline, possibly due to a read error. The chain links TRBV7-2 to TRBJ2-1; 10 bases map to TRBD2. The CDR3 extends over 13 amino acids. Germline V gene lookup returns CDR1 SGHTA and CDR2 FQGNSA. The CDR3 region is CASSLAGVDEQFF. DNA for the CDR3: TGTGCCAGCAGCCTAGCGGGAGTCGATGAGCAGTTCTTC.

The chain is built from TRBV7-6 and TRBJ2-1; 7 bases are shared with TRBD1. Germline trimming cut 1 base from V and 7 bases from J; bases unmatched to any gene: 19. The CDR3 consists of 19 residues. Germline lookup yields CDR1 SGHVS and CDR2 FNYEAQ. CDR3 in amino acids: CASSLVVLTGADSRNEQFF. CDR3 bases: TGTGCCAGCAGCTTAGTCGTGTTAACAGGGGCGGACTCTCGGAATGAGCAGTTCTTC.

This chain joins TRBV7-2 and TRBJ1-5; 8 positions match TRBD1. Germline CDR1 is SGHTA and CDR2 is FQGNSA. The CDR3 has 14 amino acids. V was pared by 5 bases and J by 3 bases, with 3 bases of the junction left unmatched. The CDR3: CASSVGQANQPQHF. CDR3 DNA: TGTGCCAGCAGCGTGGGACAGGCCAATCAGCCCCAGCATTTT.

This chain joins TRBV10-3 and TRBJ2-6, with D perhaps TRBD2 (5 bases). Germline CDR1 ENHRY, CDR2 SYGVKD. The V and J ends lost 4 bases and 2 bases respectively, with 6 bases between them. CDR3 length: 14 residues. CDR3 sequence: CAISAGTGANVLTF. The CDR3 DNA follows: TGTGCCATCAGTGCGGGGACTGGGGCCAACGTCCTGACTTTC.

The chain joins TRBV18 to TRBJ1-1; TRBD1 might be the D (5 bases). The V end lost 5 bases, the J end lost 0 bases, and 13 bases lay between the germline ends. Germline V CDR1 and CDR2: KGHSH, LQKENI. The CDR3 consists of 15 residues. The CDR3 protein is CASSSVGGLNTEAFF. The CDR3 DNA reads TGTGCCAGCTCATCCGTGGGGGGTTTGAACACTGAAGCTTTCTTT.